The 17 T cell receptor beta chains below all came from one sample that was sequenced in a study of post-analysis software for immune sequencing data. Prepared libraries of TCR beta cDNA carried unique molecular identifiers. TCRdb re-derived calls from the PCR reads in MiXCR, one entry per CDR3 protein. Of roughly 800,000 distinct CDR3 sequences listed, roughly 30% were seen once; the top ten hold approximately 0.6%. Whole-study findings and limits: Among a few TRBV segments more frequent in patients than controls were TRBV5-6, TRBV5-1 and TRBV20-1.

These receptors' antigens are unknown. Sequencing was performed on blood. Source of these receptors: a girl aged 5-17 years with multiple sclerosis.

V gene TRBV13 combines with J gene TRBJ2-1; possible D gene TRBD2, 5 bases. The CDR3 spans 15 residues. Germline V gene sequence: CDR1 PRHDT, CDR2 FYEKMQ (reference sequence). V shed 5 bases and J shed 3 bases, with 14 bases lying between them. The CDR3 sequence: CASSPSEAGYNEQFF. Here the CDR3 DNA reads TGTGCCAGCAGCCCCTCGGAGGCCGGCTACAATGAGCAGTTCTTC.

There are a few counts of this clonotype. CDR3 loop: CSVGVREETQYF. DNA of the CDR3: TGCAGCGTTGGGGTAAGGGAAGAGACCCAGTACTTC. V usage is TRBV29-1 and J usage is TRBJ2-5, with D uncertain. The length of the CDR3 is 12 residues. Between the trimmed V and J ends, which lost 4 bases and 3 bases, there was a span of 9 bases. Germline-derived CDR1 and CDR2 are SQVTM and ANQGSEA.

The CDR3 coding sequence is TGTGCCACCAGGGACAGGGCCTACGGGGAGCTGTTTTTT. This sequence encodes CATRDRAYGELFF. The V call is TRBV10-3, the J call TRBJ2-2; 9 bases are a match to TRBD1. Per the germline V gene, CDR1 is ENHRY and CDR2 is SYGVKD. This CDR3 contains 13 residues. The trim removed 10 bases at V and 7 bases at J, leaving 7 bases unmatched.

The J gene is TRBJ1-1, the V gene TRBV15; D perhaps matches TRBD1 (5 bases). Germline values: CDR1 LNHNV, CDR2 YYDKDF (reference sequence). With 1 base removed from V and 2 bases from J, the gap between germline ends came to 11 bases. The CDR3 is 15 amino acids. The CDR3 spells CATSRGGRVNTEAFF. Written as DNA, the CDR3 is TGTGCCACCAGCAGAGGGGGCAGGGTAAACACTGAAGCTTTCTTT.

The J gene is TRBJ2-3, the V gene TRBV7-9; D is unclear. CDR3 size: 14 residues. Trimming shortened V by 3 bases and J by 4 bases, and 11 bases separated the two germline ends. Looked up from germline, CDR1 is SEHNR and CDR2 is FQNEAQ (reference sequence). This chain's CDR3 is CASSFNRPPDTQYF. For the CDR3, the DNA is TGTGCCAGCAGCTTCAATAGGCCCCCAGATACGCAGTATTTT.

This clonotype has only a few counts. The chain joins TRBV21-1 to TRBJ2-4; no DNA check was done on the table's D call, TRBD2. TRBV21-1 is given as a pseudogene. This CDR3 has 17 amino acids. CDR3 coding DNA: TGTGCCAGCAGCAACGATAGGACTAGCGGGATTCAGGGCATTCAGTACTTC. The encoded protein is CASSNDRTSGIQGIQYF.

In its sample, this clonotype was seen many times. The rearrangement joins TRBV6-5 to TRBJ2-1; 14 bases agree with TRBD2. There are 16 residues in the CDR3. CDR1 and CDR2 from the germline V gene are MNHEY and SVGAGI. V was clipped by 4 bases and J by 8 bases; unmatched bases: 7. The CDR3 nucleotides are TGTGCCAGCAGTTTACTCGGGACTAGCGGGAGCTATGAGCAGTTCTTC. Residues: CASSLLGTSGSYEQFF.

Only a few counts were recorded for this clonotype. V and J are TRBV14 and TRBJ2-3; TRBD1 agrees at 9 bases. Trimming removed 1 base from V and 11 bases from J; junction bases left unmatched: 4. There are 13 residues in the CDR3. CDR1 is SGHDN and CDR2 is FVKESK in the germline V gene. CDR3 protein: CASSQGGQGEQYF. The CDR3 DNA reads TGTGCCAGCAGCCAAGGGGGACAGGGTGAGCAGTATTTT.

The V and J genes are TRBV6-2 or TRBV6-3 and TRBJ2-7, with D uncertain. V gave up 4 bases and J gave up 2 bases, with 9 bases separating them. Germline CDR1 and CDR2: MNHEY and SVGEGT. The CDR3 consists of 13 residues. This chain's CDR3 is CASSSDAAYEQYF. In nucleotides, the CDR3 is TGTGCCAGCAGTTCGGACGCCGCCTACGAGCAGTACTTC.

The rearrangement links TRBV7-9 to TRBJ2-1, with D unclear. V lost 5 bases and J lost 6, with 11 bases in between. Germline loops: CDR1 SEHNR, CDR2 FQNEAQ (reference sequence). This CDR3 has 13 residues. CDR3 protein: CASSHPQSNEQFF. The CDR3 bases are TGTGCCAGCAGCCATCCGCAGTCCAATGAGCAGTTCTTC. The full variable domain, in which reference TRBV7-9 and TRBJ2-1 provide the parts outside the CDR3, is DTGVSQNPRHKITKRGQNVTFRCDPISEHNRLYWYRQTLGQGPEFLTYFQNEAQLEKSRLLSDRFSAERPKGSFSTLEIQRTEQGDSAMYLCASSHPQSNEQFFGPGTRLTVL.

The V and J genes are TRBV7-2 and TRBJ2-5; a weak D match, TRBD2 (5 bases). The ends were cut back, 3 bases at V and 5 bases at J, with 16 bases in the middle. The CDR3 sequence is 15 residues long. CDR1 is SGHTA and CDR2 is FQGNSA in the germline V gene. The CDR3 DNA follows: TGTGCCAGCAGCTTCACCCGGGGAACGGGGGAGACCCAGTACTTC. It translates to CASSFTRGTGETQYF. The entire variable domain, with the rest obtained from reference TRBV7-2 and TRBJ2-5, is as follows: GAGVSQSPSNKVTEKGKDVELRCDPISGHTALYWYRQSLGQGLEFLIYFQGNSAPDKSGLPSDRFSAERTGGSVSTLTIQRTQQEDSAVYLCASSFTRGTGETQYFGPGTRLLVL.

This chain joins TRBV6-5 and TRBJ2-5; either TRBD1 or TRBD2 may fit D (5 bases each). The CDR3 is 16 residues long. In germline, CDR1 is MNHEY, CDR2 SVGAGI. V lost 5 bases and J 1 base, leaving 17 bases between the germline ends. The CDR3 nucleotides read TGTGCCAGCAGTAGGGTGGGGACCCCCTTCCAAGAGACCCAGTACTTC. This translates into CASSRVGTPFQETQYF.

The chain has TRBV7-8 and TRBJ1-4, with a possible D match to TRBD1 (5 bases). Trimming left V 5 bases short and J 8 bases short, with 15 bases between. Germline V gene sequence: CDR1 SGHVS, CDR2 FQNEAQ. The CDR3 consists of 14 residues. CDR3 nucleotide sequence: TGTGCCAGCAGCCTCCGGGGCGCTCTGGAAAAACTGTTTTTT. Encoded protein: CASSLRGALEKLFF.

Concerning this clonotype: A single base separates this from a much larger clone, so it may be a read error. CDR3 DNA sequence: TGTGCCATCAGTGAGTCGGCCACCCCCAATGAGCAGTACTTC. Protein product: CAISESATPNEQYF. The chain has TRBV10-3 and TRBJ2-4; D is unresolved. Germline V gene lookup returns CDR1 ENHRY and CDR2 SYGVKD. Trimming removed 0 bases at V and 13 bases at J, with 16 bases between. The CDR3 totals 14 residues.

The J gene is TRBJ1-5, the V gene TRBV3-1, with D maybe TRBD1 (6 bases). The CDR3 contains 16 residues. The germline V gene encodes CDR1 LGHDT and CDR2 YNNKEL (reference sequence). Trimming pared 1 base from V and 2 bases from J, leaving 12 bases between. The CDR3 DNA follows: TGTGCCAGCAGCCAAGGCGCAAGGGGGGGCAATCAGCCCCAGCATTTT. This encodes CASSQGARGGNQPQHF.

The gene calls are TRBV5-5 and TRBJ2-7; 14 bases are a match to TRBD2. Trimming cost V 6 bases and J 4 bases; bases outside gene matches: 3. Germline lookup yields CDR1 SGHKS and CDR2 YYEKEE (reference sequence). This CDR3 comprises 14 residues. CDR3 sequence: CASIGTSGSYEQYF. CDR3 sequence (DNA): TGTGCCAGCATCGGGACTAGCGGGAGTTACGAGCAGTACTTC.

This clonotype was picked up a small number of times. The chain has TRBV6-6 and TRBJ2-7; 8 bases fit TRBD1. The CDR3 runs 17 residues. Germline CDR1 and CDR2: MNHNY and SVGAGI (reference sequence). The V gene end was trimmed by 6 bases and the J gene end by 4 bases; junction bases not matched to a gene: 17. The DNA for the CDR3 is TGTGCCAGCAGCCGGACAGGGTCAAAACCTGCGGGGTACGAGCAGTACTTC. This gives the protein CASSRTGSKPAGYEQYF.